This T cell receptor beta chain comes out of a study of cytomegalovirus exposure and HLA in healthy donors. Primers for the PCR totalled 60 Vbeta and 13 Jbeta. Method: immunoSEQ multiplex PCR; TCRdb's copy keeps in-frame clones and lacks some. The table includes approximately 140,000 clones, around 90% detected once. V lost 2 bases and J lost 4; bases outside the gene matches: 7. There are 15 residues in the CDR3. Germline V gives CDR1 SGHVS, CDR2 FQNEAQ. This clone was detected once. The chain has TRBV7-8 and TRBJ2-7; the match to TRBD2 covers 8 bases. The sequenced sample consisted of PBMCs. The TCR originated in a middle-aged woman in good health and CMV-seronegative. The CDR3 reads CASSLIPAGVYEQYF. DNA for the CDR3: TGTGCCAGCAGCTTAATCCCAGCGGGAGTATACGAGCAGTACTTC.